The T cell receptor (beta chain) described here comes from a study of sequential checkpoint blockade in melanoma. Findings of the study overall: Rising tumor T-cell fraction and clonality meant about 30 times likelier benefit.

A few counts support this clone. Its target is not known. Repertoires were generated with immunoSEQ multiplex PCR, while TCRdb's copy carries only in-frame clones and drops some. The sample comprises around 7,000 clones, more than 20% of which are singletons, and approximately 12% rests with the top ten. The treatment denotes: randomized to nivolumab then ipilimumab (arm A) or the reverse (arm B). No patient had prior DNA-damaging chemotherapy. Germline loops: CDR1 MDHEN, CDR2 SYDVKM. V lost 4 bases and J lost 1, with 8 bases in between. CDR3 length equals 14 residues. J is TRBJ1-3 and V is TRBV28, with D uncertain. The TCR originated in a human donor with melanoma. Here the sequenced sample was tumor tissue (inferred from file names), taken from a patient given nivolumab and ipilimumab in sequence. The CDR3 nucleotides are TGTGCCAGCAGTTCCTCCGCTTCTGGAAACACCATATATTTT. This sequence encodes CASSSSASGNTIYF.